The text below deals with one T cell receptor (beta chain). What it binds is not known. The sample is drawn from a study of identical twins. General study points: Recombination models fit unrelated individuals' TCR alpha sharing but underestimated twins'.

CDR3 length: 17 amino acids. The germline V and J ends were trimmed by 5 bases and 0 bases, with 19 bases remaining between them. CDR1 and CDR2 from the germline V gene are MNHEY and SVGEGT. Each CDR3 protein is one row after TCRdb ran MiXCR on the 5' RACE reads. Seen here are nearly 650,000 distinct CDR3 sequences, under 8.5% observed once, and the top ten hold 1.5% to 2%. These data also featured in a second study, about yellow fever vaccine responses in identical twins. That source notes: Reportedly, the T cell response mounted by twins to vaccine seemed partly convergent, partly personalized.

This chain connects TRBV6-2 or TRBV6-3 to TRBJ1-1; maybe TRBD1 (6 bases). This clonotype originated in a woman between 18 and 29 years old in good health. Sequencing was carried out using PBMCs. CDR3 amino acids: CASSPRGAFVVNTEAFF. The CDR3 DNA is TGTGCCAGCAGTCCACGGGGGGCTTTCGTTGTGAACACTGAAGCTTTCTTT.